Presented here are 2 T cell receptor beta chains from one specimen sequenced in a study of cytomegalovirus exposure and HLA in healthy donors. The PCR contained 60 Vbeta and 13 Jbeta primers. The assay was immunoSEQ multiplex PCR, and TCRdb's table has in-frame clones only and misses some. The sample yields 250,000 or so clones, around 81% seen once. Sequenced material: PBMCs. Receptors originate from a woman aged 60-75 years in good health and CMV-seropositive.

The V and J genes are TRBV4-2 and TRBJ1-5; no clear D. Trimming pared 0 bases from V and 6 bases from J, leaving 6 bases between. This CDR3 region has 13 residues. Germline CDR1 LGHNA, CDR2 YNFKEQ. The CDR3 loop is CASSQELGQPQHF. The CDR3, as DNA: TGTGCCAGCAGCCAAGAACTAGGTCAGCCCCAGCATTTT.

This clone was seen only once. The chain uses TRBV10-3 and TRBJ2-2; D may be TRBD1 (6 bases). CDR1 is ENHRY, CDR2 SYGVKD, per germline. V lost 8 bases and J lost 0, with 7 bases in between. The CDR3 has 13 residues. As DNA, the CDR3 is TGTGCCATCGGGGGCTCGAACACCGGGGAGCTGTTTTTT. Its protein product is CAIGGSNTGELFF.